This TCR beta chain came from a study of early T cells in non-severe SARS-CoV-2 infection. Germline CDR1 and CDR2: LGHNA and YNFKEQ. The CDR3 covers 14 residues. V lost 0 bases, J lost 7 bases, and 7 bases lay in between. TCRdb fed the 5' RACE reads into MiXCR, producing one record per CDR3 protein. The sample shows about 81,000 distinct CDR3 sequences, 5.5% to 7.5% of them seen only once. V is TRBV4-2 and J is TRBJ1-6; D possibly corresponds to TRBD1 (6 bases). The TCR originated in an adult who was a healthcare worker with PCR-confirmed SARS-CoV-2 infection or an uninfected control (not recorded which). Sequencing used whole blood. The CDR3 spells CASSQEDRNSPLHF. As DNA, the CDR3 is TGTGCCAGCAGCCAAGAGGACAGAAATTCACCCCTCCACTTT.